Each of the 8 T cell receptor beta chains below was sequenced from the same sample in a study of shared clonotypes between healthy human individuals. CD8 cells classed as naive were CD45RO-negative and positively selected for CCR7, excluding terminally differentiated effector memory CD45RA+ cells. TCRdb's table, derived via immunoSEQ multiplex PCR, lists solely in-frame clones and lacks some. The sample consists of about 580,000 clones, 98% of them appearing once. The sequencing input was naive CD8+ T cells sorted from blood. These receptors originate from a man aged 30 to 45 in good health.

The chain has TRBV11-2 and TRBJ1-5, with D unclear. The CDR3 loop spans 15 amino acids. V lost 2 bases and J lost 7, with 15 bases in between. CDR1 and CDR2 from the germline V gene are SGHAT and FQNNGV. The CDR3 region has the DNA TGTGCCAGCAGCTTATTCGGCGGCGTAGGCCAGCCCCAGCATTTT. This translates into CASSLFGGVGQPQHF.

The sample holds a few counts of this clone. CDR3 region: CASSDPGTGVGETQYF. The CDR3 nucleotides read TGTGCCAGCAGTGACCCCGGGACAGGGGTTGGAGAGACCCAGTACTTC. The rearrangement links TRBV25-1 to TRBJ2-5; 10 bases match TRBD1. The CDR3 consists of 16 residues. The germline V gene encodes CDR1 MGHDK and CDR2 SYGVNS. V lost 3 bases and J lost 4; bases outside the gene matches: 8.

The chain employs TRBV28 and TRBJ2-1, with 8 bases fitting TRBD2. The J segment lost 2 bases and the V segment lost 3 bases, leaving 6 bases of the junction unmatched. Germline V lookup: CDR1 MDHEN, CDR2 SYDVKM. The CDR3 sequence is 16 residues long. CDR3 region: CASSLDSGSTYNEQFF. The DNA of the CDR3 is TGTGCCAGCAGTTTGGACAGCGGGAGTACCTACAATGAGCAGTTCTTC.

DNA of the CDR3: TGTGCCAGCACCAATGGAGGGGGCCAGGTTCCCCAGTACTTC. This translates into CASTNGGGQVPQYF. This sequence joins TRBV27 and TRBJ2-5; D might be TRBD1 (7 bases). CDR3 length: 14 amino acids. Trimming shortened V by 7 bases and J by 9 bases, and 21 bases separated the two germline ends. Germline CDR1 MNHEY, CDR2 SMNVEV (reference sequence).

Written as DNA, the CDR3 is TGCGCCAGCAGCCAAGATGACGGCTATGGCTACACCTTC. The encoded protein is CASSQDDGYGYTF. The V call is TRBV4-1, the J call TRBJ1-2; D is unresolved. V was pared by 0 bases and J by 4 bases, with 6 bases between. Germline lookup yields CDR1 MGHRA and CDR2 YSYEKL. This CDR3 contains 13 residues.

This chain links TRBV5-6 with TRBJ1-2; 8 bases are a match to TRBD1. The V gene's germline CDR1 is SGHDT and CDR2 YYEEEE. The CDR3 length is 13 residues. V lost 3 bases to trimming and J lost 7 bases; unmatched junction nucleotides: 5. The CDR3 loop is CASSYPGTGGYTF. The DNA for the CDR3 is TGTGCCAGCAGCTATCCCGGGACAGGTGGCTACACCTTC.

The V call is TRBV6-1, the J call TRBJ2-7; TRBD2 matches 7 bases. V was pared by 2 bases and J by 0 bases, with 7 bases of the junction left unmatched. Germline V gives CDR1 MNHNS, CDR2 SASEGT. The CDR3 covers 16 residues. In nucleotides, the CDR3 is TGTGCCAGCAGTGAACGGGCTAGCGGTAGCTCCTACGAGCAGTACTTC. Its translation: CASSERASGSSYEQYF.

The gene calls are TRBV13 and TRBJ2-5; tentative D call: TRBD2 (5 bases). Per the germline V gene, CDR1 is PRHDT and CDR2 is FYEKMQ (reference sequence). Trimming took 5 bases from V and 7 from J, leaving 20 bases between them. The CDR3 contains 15 residues. The chain's CDR3 is CASSQRGRGSGTQYF. DNA of the CDR3: TGTGCCAGCAGCCAACGGGGTCGAGGGAGCGGGACCCAGTACTTC.